The text below deals with one TCR beta chain. Antigen specificity is unknown. This entry is derived from a study of identical twins. In every case, the donor was a healthy Caucasian. Addition of a universal primer site occurred through template switching, and cDNA carried unique molecular identifiers. One entry per CDR3 protein results from TCRdb running MiXCR on the 5' RACE reads. This sample has about 890,000 distinct CDR3 sequences; more than 9% occur once, and the top ten carry 1.5% to 2%. The CDR3 spans 13 residues. Germline V gene sequence: CDR1 WSHSY, CDR2 SAAADI. The V end was cut by 4 bases, the J end by 2 bases, with 8 bases between. Study-wide findings and caveats: Recombination models fit unrelated individuals' TCR alpha sharing but underestimated twins'. Its conclusions, products of cross-sectional statistical analysis, did not come from following the same donors.

These same records also appear under a second study, on yellow fever vaccine responses in identical twins.

The sample consisted of PBMCs. This chain links TRBV10-2 with TRBJ1-2; D not resolved. The receptor was derived from a woman aged 18 to 35 in good health. Here the CDR3 reads CASSVQLNYGYTF. As DNA, the CDR3 is TGCGCCAGCAGTGTACAGCTGAACTATGGCTACACCTTC.